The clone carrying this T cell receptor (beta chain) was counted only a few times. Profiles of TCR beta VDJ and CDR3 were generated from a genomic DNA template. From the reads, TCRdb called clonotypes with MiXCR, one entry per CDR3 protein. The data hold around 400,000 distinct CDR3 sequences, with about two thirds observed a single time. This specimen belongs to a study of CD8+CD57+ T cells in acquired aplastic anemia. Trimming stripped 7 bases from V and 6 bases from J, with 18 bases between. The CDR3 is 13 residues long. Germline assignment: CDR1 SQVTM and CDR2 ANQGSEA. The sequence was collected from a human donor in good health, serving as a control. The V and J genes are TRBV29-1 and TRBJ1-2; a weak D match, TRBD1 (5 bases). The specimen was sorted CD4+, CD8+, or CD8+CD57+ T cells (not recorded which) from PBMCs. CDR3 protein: CSGGDWGTDGYTF. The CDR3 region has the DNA TGCAGCGGAGGGGATTGGGGCACCGATGGCTACACCTTC.